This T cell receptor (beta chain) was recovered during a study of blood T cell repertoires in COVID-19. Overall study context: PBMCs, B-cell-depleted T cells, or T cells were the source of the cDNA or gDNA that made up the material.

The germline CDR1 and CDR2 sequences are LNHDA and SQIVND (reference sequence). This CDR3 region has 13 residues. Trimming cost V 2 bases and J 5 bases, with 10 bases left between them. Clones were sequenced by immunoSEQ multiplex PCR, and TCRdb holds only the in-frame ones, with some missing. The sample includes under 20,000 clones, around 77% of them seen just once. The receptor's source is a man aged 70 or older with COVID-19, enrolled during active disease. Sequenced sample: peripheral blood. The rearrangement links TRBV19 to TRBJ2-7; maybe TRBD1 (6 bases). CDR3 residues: CASSIRGKDEQYF. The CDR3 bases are TGTGCCAGTAGTATAAGGGGGAAAGACGAGCAGTACTTC.